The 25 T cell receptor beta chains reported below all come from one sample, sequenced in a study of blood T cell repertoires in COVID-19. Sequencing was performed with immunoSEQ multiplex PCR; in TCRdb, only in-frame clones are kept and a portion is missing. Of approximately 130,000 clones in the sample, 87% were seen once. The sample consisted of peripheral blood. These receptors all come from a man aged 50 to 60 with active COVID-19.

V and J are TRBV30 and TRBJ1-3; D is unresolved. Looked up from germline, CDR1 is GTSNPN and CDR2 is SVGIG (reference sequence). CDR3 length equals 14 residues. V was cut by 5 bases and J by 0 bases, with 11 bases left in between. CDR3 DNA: TGTGCCTGGGGCGAAGGAGCCTCTGGAAACACCATATATTTT. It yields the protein CAWGEGASGNTIYF.

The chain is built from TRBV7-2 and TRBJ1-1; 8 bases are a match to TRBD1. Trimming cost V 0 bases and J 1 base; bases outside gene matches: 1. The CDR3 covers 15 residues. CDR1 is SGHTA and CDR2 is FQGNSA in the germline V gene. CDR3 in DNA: TGTGCCAGCAGCTTAGCAGGACAGGGGAACACTGAAGCTTTCTTT. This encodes CASSLAGQGNTEAFF. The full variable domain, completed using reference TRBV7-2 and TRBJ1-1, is GAGVSQSPSNKVTEKGKDVELRCDPISGHTALYWYRQSLGQGLEFLIYFQGNSAPDKSGLPSDRFSAERTGGSVSTLTIQRTQQEDSAVYLCASSLAGQGNTEAFFGQGTRLTVV.

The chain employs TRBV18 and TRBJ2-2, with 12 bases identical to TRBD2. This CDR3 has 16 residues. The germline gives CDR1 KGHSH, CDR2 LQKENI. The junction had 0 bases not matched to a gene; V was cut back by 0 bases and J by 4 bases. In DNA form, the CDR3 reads TGTGCCAGCTCACCACCGGGACTAGCGGGCACCGGGGAGCTGTTTTTT. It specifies CASSPPGLAGTGELFF.

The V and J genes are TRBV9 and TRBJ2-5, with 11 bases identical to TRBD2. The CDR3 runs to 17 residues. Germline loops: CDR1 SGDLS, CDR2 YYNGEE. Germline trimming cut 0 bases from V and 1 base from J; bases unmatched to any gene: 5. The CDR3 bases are TGTGCCAGCAGCGTAGGGAGTAGCGGGGGGGTCCAAGAGACCCAGTACTTC. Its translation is CASSVGSSGGVQETQYF. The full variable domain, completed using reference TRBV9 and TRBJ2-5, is DSGVTQTPKHLITATGQRVTLRCSPRSGDLSVYWYQQSLDQGLQFLIQYYNGEERAKGNILERFSAQQFPDLHSELNLSSLELGDSALYFCASSVGSSGGVQETQYFGPGTRLLVL.

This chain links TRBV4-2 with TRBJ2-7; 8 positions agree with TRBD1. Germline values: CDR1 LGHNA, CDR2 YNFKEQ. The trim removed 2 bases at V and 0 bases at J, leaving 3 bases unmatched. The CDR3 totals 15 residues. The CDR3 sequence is CASSQSTGASYEQYF. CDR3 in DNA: TGTGCCAGCAGCCAATCGACAGGGGCCTCCTACGAGCAGTACTTC.

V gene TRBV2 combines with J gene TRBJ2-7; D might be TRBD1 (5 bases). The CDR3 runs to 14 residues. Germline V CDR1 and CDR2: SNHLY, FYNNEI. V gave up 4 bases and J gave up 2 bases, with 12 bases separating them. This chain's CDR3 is CASSVEQATYEQYF. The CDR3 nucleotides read TGTGCCAGCAGTGTAGAACAGGCAACCTACGAGCAGTACTTC.

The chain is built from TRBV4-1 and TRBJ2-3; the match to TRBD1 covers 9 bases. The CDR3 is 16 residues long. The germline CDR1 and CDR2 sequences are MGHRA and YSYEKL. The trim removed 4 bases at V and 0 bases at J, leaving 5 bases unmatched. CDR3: CASSPPGQGSTDTQYF. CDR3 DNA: TGCGCCAGCAGCCCCCCCGGACAGGGGAGCACAGATACGCAGTATTTT.

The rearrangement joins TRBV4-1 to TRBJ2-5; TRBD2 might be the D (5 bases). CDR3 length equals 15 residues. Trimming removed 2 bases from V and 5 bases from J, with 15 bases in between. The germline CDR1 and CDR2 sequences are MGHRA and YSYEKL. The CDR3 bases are TGCGCCAGCAGCCAAACCGGGGTCCCACGGGAGACCCAGTACTTC. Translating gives CASSQTGVPRETQYF.

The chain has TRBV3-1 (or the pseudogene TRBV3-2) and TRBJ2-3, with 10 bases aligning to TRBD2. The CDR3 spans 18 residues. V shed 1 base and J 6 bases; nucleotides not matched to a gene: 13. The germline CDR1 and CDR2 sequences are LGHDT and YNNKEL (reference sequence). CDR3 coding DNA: TGTGCCAGCAGCCAAGCGCGTGGGAGCGGGGGGGAAACTGATACGCAGTATTTT. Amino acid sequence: CASSQARGSGGETDTQYF.

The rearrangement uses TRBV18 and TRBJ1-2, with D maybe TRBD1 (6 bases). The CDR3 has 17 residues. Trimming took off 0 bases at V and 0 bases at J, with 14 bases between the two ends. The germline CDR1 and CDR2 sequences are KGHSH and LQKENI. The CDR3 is CASSPPGGGASNYGYTF. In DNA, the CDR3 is TGTGCCAGCTCACCACCGGGCGGGGGCGCGTCTAACTATGGCTACACCTTC.

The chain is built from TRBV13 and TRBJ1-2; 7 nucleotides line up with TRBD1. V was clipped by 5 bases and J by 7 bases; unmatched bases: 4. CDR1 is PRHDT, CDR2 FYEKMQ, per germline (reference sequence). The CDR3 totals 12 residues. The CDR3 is CASSEGAFGYTF. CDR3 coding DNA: TGTGCCAGCAGCGAGGGGGCATTTGGCTACACCTTC.

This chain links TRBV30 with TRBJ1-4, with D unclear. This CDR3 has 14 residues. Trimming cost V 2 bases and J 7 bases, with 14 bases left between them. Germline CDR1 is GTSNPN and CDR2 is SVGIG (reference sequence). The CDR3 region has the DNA TGTGCCTGGAGTCCGCCGCAACTAGGTGAAAAACTGTTTTTT. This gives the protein CAWSPPQLGEKLFF.

Here the CDR3 reads CASSSTDRVYEQYF. CDR3 nucleotide sequence: TGTGCCAGCAGTTCTACGGACAGGGTTTACGAGCAGTACTTC. The chain employs TRBV2 and TRBJ2-7, with TRBD1 identical over 8 bases. Trimming at V came to 5 bases and at J to 4 bases, leaving 7 bases not matched to a gene. Germline CDR1 is SNHLY and CDR2 is FYNNEI. The CDR3 covers 14 residues.

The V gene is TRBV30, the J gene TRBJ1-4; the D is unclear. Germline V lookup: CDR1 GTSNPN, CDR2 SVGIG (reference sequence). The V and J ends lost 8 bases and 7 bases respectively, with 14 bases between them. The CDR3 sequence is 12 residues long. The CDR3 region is CAVPGEGEKLFF. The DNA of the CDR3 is TGTGCCGTTCCCGGCGAGGGTGAAAAACTGTTTTTT.

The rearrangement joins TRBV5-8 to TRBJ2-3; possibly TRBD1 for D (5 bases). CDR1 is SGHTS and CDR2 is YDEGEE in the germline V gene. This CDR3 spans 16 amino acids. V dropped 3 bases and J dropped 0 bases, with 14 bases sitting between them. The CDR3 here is CASSSAGKGSTDTQYF. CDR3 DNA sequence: TGTGCCAGCAGCTCGGCAGGGAAGGGTAGCACAGATACGCAGTATTTT.

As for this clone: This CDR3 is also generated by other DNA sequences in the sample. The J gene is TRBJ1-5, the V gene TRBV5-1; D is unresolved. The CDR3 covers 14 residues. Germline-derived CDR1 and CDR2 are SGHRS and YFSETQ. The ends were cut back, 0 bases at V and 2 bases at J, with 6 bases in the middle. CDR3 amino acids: CASSLDGGNQPQHF. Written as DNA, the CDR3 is TGCGCCAGCAGCTTGGATGGAGGCAATCAGCCCCAGCATTTT.

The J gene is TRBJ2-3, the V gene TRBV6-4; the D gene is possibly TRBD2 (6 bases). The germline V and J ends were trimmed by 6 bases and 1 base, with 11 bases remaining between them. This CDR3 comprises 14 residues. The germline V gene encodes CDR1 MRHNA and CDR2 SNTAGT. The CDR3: CASSREFGTDTQYF. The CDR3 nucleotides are TGTGCCAGCAGCCGGGAGTTTGGCACAGATACGCAGTATTTT.

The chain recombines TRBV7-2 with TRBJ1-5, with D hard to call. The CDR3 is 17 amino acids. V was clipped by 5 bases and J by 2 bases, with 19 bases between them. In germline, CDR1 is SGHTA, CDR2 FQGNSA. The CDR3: CASSPSWATLGNQPQHF. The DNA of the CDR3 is TGTGCCAGCAGCCCCTCGTGGGCCACTCTGGGCAATCAGCCCCAGCATTTT.

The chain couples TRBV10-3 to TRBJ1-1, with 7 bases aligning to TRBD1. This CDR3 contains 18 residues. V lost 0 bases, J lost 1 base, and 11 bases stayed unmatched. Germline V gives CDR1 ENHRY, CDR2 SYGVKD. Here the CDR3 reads CAISESIEQGSWNTEAFF. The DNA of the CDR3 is TGTGCCATCAGTGAGTCAATAGAACAGGGGAGTTGGAACACTGAAGCTTTCTTT.

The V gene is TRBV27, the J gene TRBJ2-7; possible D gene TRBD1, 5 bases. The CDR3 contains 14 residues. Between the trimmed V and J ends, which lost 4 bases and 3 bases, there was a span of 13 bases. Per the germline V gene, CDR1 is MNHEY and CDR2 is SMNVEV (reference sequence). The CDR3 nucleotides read TGTGCCAGCAGTTCAACAGGTTCGCACTACGAGCAGTACTTC. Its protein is CASSSTGSHYEQYF.

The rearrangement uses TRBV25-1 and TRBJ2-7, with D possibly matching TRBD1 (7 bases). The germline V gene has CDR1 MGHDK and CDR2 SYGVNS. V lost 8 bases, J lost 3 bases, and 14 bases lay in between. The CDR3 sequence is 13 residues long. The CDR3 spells CASQPGGGYEQYF. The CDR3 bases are TGTGCCAGCCAGCCAGGGGGAGGCTACGAGCAGTACTTC.

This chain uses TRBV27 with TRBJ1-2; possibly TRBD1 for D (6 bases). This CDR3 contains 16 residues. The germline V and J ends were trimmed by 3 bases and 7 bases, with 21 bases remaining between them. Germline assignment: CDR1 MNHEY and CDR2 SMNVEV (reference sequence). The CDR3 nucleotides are TGTGCCAGCAGTTTCGTCCCCGACGTGGGGGCGCGTGGCTACACCTTC. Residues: CASSFVPDVGARGYTF.

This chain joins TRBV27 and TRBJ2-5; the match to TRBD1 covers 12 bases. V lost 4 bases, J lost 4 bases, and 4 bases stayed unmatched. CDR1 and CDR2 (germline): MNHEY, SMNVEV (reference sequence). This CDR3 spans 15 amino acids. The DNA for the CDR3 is TGTGCCAGCAGTTCAGGGACAGGGGGCTTAGAGACCCAGTACTTC. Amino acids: CASSSGTGGLETQYF.

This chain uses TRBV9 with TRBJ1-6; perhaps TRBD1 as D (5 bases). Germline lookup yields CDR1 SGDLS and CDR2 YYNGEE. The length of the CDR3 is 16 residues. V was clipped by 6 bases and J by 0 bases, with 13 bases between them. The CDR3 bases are TGTGCCAGCACTCGGGGGGGTAGCTCCTATAATTCACCCCTCCACTTT. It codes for CASTRGGSSYNSPLHF.

DNA of the CDR3: TGTGCCAGCAGCACCATACGTCTAAACAATCAGCCCCAGCATTTT. Residues: CASSTIRLNNQPQHF. The J gene is TRBJ1-5, the V gene TRBV21-1. TRBV21-1 is an annotated pseudogene. The CDR3 totals 15 residues.